This entry describes one TCR beta chain. Its recognized antigen is unknown. The input lacks base qualities; no much larger clone sits a single base away. The record originates from a study of CD8 T cells in ankylosing spondylitis (TCRdb year 2017). In terms of the full investigation: T cell receptor beta repertoires were profiled in healthy donors and ankylosing spondylitis patients so that disease-linked TCR variants could be found. In total, the full study cohort was made up of 108 healthy donors and 25 ankylosing spondylitis patients. Samples of peripheral blood were taken, and for ankylosing spondylitis patients, synovial fluid was collected as well. Findings and caveats that apply to the study as a whole: A CD8+ phenotype was shown by the disease-linked clones, which were found at relatively low frequencies in peripheral blood. According to the report, matched synovial fluid samples from ankylosing spondylitis patients were significantly enriched for the disease-linked clones. Some motif variants had previously been reported in the synovial fluid and blood of reactive arthritis patients, which suggests shared mechanisms of disease initiation. A TCR beta motif of about 8 highly homologous amino acid variants appeared characteristic of blood from ankylosing spondylitis patients.

V loses 3 bases of germline sequence and J loses 5 bases, and the interval between the two ends is 16 bases. Reading the germline V gene (reference sequence) gives CDR1 DFQATT and CDR2 SNEGSKA. The cysteine opens and the phenylalanine closes a CDR3 of 14 amino acids. Of all the DNA, just the CDR3 is kept, 42 bases in frame from base 1. The data were produced on an Illumina HiSeq 2500. TCR beta libraries were prepared by quantitative 5'-RACE with molecular barcodes. The study's processing was this. A new computational method, built on a probabilistic model of VDJ rearrangement, was used to identify disease-linked TCR variants. Starting from the raw public reads, TCRdb applied fastp trimming at Q25, assembled clones with MiXCR and retained in-frame beta chains. For every CDR3 protein sequence, its rows merge into one entry that carries the most common genes and DNA. Here the V and J calls rest on TCRdb's processing, not on the authors' analysis. The table for this sample lists about 250,000 distinct CDR3 sequences; roughly 32% of them were counted only once. Of the sample, 4% to 5% falls within the top ten clones.

The TCR was taken from a male donor with ankylosing spondylitis or in good health (not recorded which). The specimen was blood, either unsorted or a sorted T cell fraction (not recorded which). The sequence links TRBV20-1 to TRBJ2-5; possibly the D gene is TRBD1, per 7 matching bases. The DNA reads TGCAGTGCTAGGGAGACAGGGAGCGGGGAGACCCAGTACTTC. The translation is CSARETGSGETQYF.